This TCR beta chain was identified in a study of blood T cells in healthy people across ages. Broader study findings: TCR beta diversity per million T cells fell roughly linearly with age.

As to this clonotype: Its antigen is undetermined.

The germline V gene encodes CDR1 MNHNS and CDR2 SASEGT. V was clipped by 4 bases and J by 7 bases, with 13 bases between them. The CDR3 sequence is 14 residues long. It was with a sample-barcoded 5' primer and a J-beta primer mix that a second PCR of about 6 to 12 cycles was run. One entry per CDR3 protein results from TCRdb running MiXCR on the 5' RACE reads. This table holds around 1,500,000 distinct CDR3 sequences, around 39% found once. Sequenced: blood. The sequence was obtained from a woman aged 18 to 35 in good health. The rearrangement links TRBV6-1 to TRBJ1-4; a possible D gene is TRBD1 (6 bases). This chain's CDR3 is CASSVTGTGEKLFF. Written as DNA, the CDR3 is TGTGCCAGCAGTGTCACAGGGACCGGTGAAAAACTGTTTTTT.